In its sample, the clone carrying this T cell receptor beta chain was seen a few times. Germline V CDR1 and CDR2: SGHVS, FQNEAQ. V dropped 6 bases and J dropped 4 bases, with 21 bases sitting between them. This CDR3 region has 16 residues. The entry originates in a study of blood T cell repertoires in COVID-19. TCRdb's table, derived via immunoSEQ multiplex PCR, lists solely in-frame clones and lacks some. The sample includes about 400,000 clones, roughly 90% seen only once; the top ten take about 1.7%. This clonotype was sampled from a woman aged 25 to 39 who had recovered from COVID-19. Sequenced: PBMCs or T cells enriched from blood (not recorded which). The gene calls are TRBV7-8 and TRBJ1-2; D unresolved. The CDR3 bases are TGTGCCAGCAGTCCCACCCGGGGTCGCGATAGCTATGGCTACACCTTC. This gives the protein CASSPTRGRDSYGYTF. Together with reference TRBV7-8 and TRBJ1-2, the CDR3 gives the full variable domain: GAGVSQSPRYKVAKRGQDVALRCDPISGHVSLFWYQQALGQGPEFLTYFQNEAQLDKSGLPSDRFFAERPEGSVSTLKIQRTQQEDSAVYLCASSPTRGRDSYGYTFGSGTRLTVV.